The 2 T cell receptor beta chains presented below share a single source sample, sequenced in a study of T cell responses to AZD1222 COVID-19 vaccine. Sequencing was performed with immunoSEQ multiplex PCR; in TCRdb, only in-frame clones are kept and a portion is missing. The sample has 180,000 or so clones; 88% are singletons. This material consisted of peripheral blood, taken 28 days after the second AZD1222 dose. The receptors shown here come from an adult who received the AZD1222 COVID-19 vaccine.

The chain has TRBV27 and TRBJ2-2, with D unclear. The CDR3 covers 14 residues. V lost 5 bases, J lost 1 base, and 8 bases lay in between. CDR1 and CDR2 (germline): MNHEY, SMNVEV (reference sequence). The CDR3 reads CASSDHGNTGELFF. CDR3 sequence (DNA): TGTGCCAGCAGTGACCACGGGAACACCGGGGAGCTGTTTTTT.

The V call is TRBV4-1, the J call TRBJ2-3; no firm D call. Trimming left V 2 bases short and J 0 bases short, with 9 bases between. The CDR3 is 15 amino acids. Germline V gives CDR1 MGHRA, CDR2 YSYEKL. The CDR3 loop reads CASSQLGLSTDTQYF. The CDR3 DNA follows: TGCGCCAGCAGCCAACTAGGCCTGAGCACAGATACGCAGTATTTT.